Listed here is a single TCR beta chain. After removal of 6 bases from V and 6 bases from J, the junction contained 4 bases not matched to a gene. The germline CDR1 and CDR2 sequences are LNHNV and YYDKDF (reference sequence). The length of the CDR3 is 13 residues. The data are from a study of control samples from healthy donors and cancer patients. TCRdb keeps only in-frame clones here, not all; method: immunoSEQ multiplex PCR. The sample lists about 180,000 clones; approximately 90% were seen once. The clonotype comes from a man aged 30 to 45 in good health. The specimen sequenced was blood. The rearrangement uses TRBV15 and TRBJ2-1; 8 bases fit TRBD2. The CDR3 DNA sequence: TGTGCCACCAGAATTAGCGGGGTCAATGAGCAGTTCTTC. It yields the protein CATRISGVNEQFF.